This is a list of T cell receptor beta chains from one sample in a study of T cells in Graves' hyperthyroidism and ophthalmopathy. One entry per CDR3 protein, called by TCRdb with MiXCR from the multiplex PCR reads. The table lists around 480,000 distinct CDR3 sequences, about 15% of them singletons. The specimen was blood. These receptors originate from a woman in her late teens or twenties with Graves' hyperthyroidism. Both conserved end residues are part of each CDR3. Each record gives: D gene, V gene, clone size, J gene, CDR3 protein, CDR3 DNA. D genes are given only for firm matches. The size entry is marked missing in some rows and otherwise reads once, few, many or a size class.

.	TRBV12-3/TRBV12-4	many	TRBJ1-1	CASSSRNPTEAFF	TGTGCCAGCAGTTCCCGTAATCCCACTGAAGCTTTCTTT
.	TRBV10-1	few	TRBJ1-6	CASSDDRGNSPLHF	TGCGCCAGCAGTGACGATCGGGGGAATTCACCCCTCCACTTT
.	TRBV9	many	TRBJ1-2	CASSPWTGGYTF	TGTGCCAGCAGCCCATGGACGGGTGGCTACACCTTC
.	TRBV12-3/TRBV12-4	many	TRBJ2-2	CASSLAGLNTGELFF	TGTGCCAGCAGTTTGGCGGGGCTCAACACCGGGGAGCTGTTTTTT
.	TRBV20-1	many	TRBJ1-4	CSARGGFHEKLFF	TGCAGTGCTAGAGGGGGATTTCATGAAAAACTGTTTTTT
TRBD2	TRBV5-1	few	TRBJ2-3	CASSSGLAGGGTQYF	TGCGCCAGCAGCTCGGGACTAGCGGGAGGAGGGACGCAGTATTTT
.	TRBV6-1	many	TRBJ1-2	CASSVHGAVDRGYTF	TGTGCCAGCAGTGTACATGGGGCGGTGGATCGTGGCTACACCTTC
TRBD1	TRBV7-7	few	TRBJ2-3	CASSYDRGDTQYF	TGTGCCAGCAGCTACGACAGGGGAGATACGCAGTATTTT
.	TRBV11-2	.	TRBJ2-7	CASSHRTYEQYF	TGTGCCAGCAGCCACCGAACCTACGAGCAGTACTTC
TRBD1	TRBV6-1	many	TRBJ2-7	CASSGQGYEQYF	TGTGCCAGCAGTGGACAGGGCTACGAGCAGTACTTC
.	TRBV27	.	TRBJ1-5	CASSQNQEVNQPQHF	TGTGCCAGCAGCCAAAACCAGGAAGTTAATCAGCCCCAGCATTTT
TRBD2	TRBV3-1	.	TRBJ2-3	CASSHPAGSTDTQYF	TGTGCCAGCAGCCATCCAGCGGGATCCACAGATACGCAGTATTTT
.	TRBV14	.	TRBJ2-3	CASSQDRRRTSTDTQYF	TGTGCCAGCAGCCAAGATCGCCGACGTACTAGCACAGATACGCAGTATTTT
.	TRBV12-3/TRBV12-4	many	TRBJ1-1	CASKGLAYTEAFF	TGTGCCAGCAAGGGCCTCGCGTACACTGAAGCTTTCTTT
TRBD2	TRBV7-3	.	TRBJ2-3	CASSRTSGGGTDTQYF	TGTGCCAGCAGTCGGACTAGCGGGGGGGGAACAGATACGCAGTATTTT
.	TRBV6-1	.	TRBJ2-1	CASERRRAGVNEQFF	TGTGCCAGCGAGAGGAGGAGGGCCGGGGTGAATGAGCAGTTCTTC
.	TRBV28	few	TRBJ2-7	CAIGEGGAQGEQYF	TGTGCCATCGGGGAGGGGGGGGCGCAAGGCGAGCAGTACTTC
.	TRBV30	.	TRBJ1-2	CAWSDSSDYGYTF	TGTGCCTGGAGCGACAGCTCTGACTATGGCTACACCTTC
TRBD2	TRBV4-1	.	TRBJ2-5	CAGSLSGSTETQYF	TGCGCCGGCAGCCTAAGCGGGAGTACGGAGACCCAGTACTTC
.	TRBV2	many	TRBJ1-5	CASRISNQPQHF	TGTGCCAGCAGGATTAGCAATCAGCCCCAGCATTTT
.	TRBV5-1	many	TRBJ2-1	CASSLPSTYNEQFF	TGCGCCAGCAGCTTGCCAAGTACCTACAATGAGCAGTTCTTC
TRBD1	TRBV7-8	many	TRBJ2-1	CASSWQGAQNNEQFF	TGTGCCAGCAGCTGGCAGGGGGCCCAAAACAATGAGCAGTTCTTC
TRBD2	TRBV5-8	.	TRBJ2-1	CASNPLLAGPYNEQFF	TGTGCCAGCAACCCCCTTCTAGCGGGTCCCTACAATGAGCAGTTCTTC
.	TRBV20-1	many	TRBJ2-3	CSAFTVSTDTQYF	TGCAGTGCTTTTACAGTGAGCACAGATACGCAGTATTTT